The 20 T cell receptor beta chains given below trace back to one sample, sequenced in a study of T cells after yellow fever vaccination. TCRdb reprocessed the 5' RACE reads via MiXCR and lists one record per CDR3 protein. This sample yields some 350,000 distinct CDR3 sequences, of which over 5% are seen a single time; 15% belongs to the top ten. The source was PBMCs, collected 5 days after the yellow fever booster vaccination. These receptors were collected from a man younger than 45 who received the YFV17D yellow fever vaccine.

The genes are TRBV6-5 and TRBJ2-5; TRBD2 aligns across 7 bases. J lost 5 bases, V lost 0 bases, and 6 bases had no gene match. Germline lookup yields CDR1 MNHEY and CDR2 SVGAGI. This CDR3 has 15 residues. The chain's CDR3 is CASSYSGGRGETQYF. CDR3 DNA: TGTGCCAGCAGTTACTCGGGGGGGAGAGGGGAGACCCAGTACTTC.

The chain carries TRBV7-2 and TRBJ1-6; 10 bases align to TRBD1. The CDR3 extends over 16 amino acids. Looked up from germline, CDR1 is SGHTA and CDR2 is FQGNSA. With 5 bases clipped from V and 9 bases from J, the junction kept 10 bases outside the gene matches. CDR3 residues: CASSPAGTGVSSPLHF. The CDR3 coding sequence is TGTGCCAGCAGCCCCGCCGGGACAGGGGTTTCTTCACCCCTCCACTTT.

The sample holds a few counts of this clonotype. CDR3: CSARPATGQLASNYEQYF. The CDR3 coding sequence is TGCAGTGCTAGACCGGCTACGGGACAGTTGGCCTCAAACTACGAGCAGTACTTC. This chain uses TRBV20-1 with TRBJ2-7; 7 bases are shared with TRBD1. V lost 2 bases, J lost 3 bases, and 19 bases stayed unmatched. The germline CDR1 and CDR2 sequences are DFQATT and SNEGSKA (reference sequence). This CDR3 is built from 18 residues.

The sample holds many counts of this clonotype. V gene TRBV4-3 combines with J gene TRBJ2-1; D ambiguous. CDR1 and CDR2 (germline): LGHNA, YSLEER. The CDR3 runs 12 residues. V was cut by 4 bases and J by 9 bases, with 10 bases left in between. The CDR3 nucleotides are TGCGCCAGCAGCCGAGAGAGGACTGAGCAGTTCTTC. Translation: CASSRERTEQFF.

This clonotype was recorded a few times. This sequence joins TRBV12-5 and TRBJ2-1, with D tentatively TRBD2 (5 bases). Trimming removed 5 bases at V and 0 bases at J, with 14 bases between. Germline CDR1 reads LGHNT; CDR2 reads FRNRAP. There are 16 residues in the CDR3. Here the CDR3 reads CASGPIGLSSYNEQFF. Here the CDR3 DNA reads TGTGCTAGTGGTCCAATTGGACTGAGCTCCTACAATGAGCAGTTCTTC.

V usage is TRBV18 and J usage is TRBJ2-5; 11 nucleotides match TRBD1. Germline CDR1 and CDR2: KGHSH and LQKENI. The CDR3 totals 15 residues. Germline trimming cut 6 bases from V and 0 bases from J; bases unmatched to any gene: 3. In DNA form, the CDR3 reads TGTGCCAGCTCTCCGGACAGGGGGCACCAAGAGACCCAGTACTTC. Its translation: CASSPDRGHQETQYF.

This clonotype was detected only a few times. The J gene is TRBJ1-4, the V gene TRBV3-1, with 7 bases matching TRBD1. The V gene end was trimmed by 7 bases and the J gene end by 8 bases; junction bases not matched to a gene: 7. CDR3 length equals 13 residues. Germline-derived CDR1 and CDR2 are LGHDT and YNNKEL (reference sequence). CDR3 region: CASTHTGVEKLFF. The CDR3 DNA sequence: TGTGCCAGCACCCACACAGGGGTCGAAAAACTGTTTTTT.

This clonotype was seen at least ten times. The chain recombines TRBV11-2 with TRBJ2-7; D not certain. The V gene lost 1 base and the J gene lost 3 bases, with 7 bases spanning the gap. The CDR3 is 13 residues long. Germline CDR1 is SGHAT and CDR2 is FQNNGV. The CDR3 region has the DNA TGTGCCAGCAGCTTAGCCCTCAACTACGAGCAGTACTTC. It translates to CASSLALNYEQYF.

This clonotype was detected a few times. The chain employs TRBV12-3 or TRBV12-4 and TRBJ1-5, with D perhaps TRBD1 (5 bases). CDR3 length: 14 amino acids. Trimming took off 3 bases at V and 9 bases at J, with 15 bases between the two ends. In nucleotides, the CDR3 is TGTGCCAGCAGTTTTGGCCAGGGAGACCGGCCCCAGCATTTT. Protein product: CASSFGQGDRPQHF.

This clonotype turned up a few times. This chain joins TRBV3-1 and TRBJ1-3; D is unclear. Trimming stripped 1 base from V and 4 bases from J, with 11 bases between. Germline V gene sequence: CDR1 LGHDT, CDR2 YNNKEL (reference sequence). This CDR3 region has 15 residues. The CDR3 sequence: CASSQVAAGGNTIYF. The CDR3 DNA reads as TGTGCCAGCAGCCAAGTGGCCGCGGGGGGAAACACCATATATTTT.

Here the CDR3 DNA reads TGTGCCTGGAGGACTAGCGGCTACGAGCAGTACTTC. This sequence encodes CAWRTSGYEQYF. The chain is built from TRBV30 and TRBJ2-7; 9 bases align to TRBD2. Per the germline V gene, CDR1 is GTSNPN and CDR2 is SVGIG (reference sequence). The CDR3 contains 12 residues. V shed 3 bases, J shed 3 bases, and the junction held 0 bases outside the gene matches. Combining the CDR3 with reference TRBV30 and TRBJ2-7 gives the whole variable domain SQTIHQWPATLVQPVGSPLSLECTVEGTSNPNLYWYRQAAGRGLQLLFYSVGIGQISSEVPQNLSASRPQDRQFILSSKKLLLSDSGFYLCAWRTSGYEQYFGPGTRLTVT.

This clonotype was counted only a few times. CDR3 coding DNA: TGCAGTGCTAGATCGCCCGGGAGACGGGGTGGTGAGCAGTTCTTC. As protein: CSARSPGRRGGEQFF. The chain joins TRBV20-1 to TRBJ2-1; maybe TRBD2 (6 bases). The CDR3 extends over 15 amino acids. Per germline, CDR1 DFQATT and CDR2 SNEGSKA (reference sequence). V lost 2 bases, J lost 9 bases, and 20 bases lay in between.

With regard to this clonotype: Relative to the germline gene, one junction end is altered; a read error may explain this. The V gene is TRBV29-1, the J gene TRBJ2-2; possible D gene TRBD2, 5 bases. CDR1 SQVTM and CDR2 ANQGSEA come from the germline V gene. This CDR3 contains 13 residues. CDR3 sequence: CSVGLSWAGELYF. The CDR3 DNA is TGCAGCGTTGGGTTGTCGTGGGCCGGGGAGCTGTATTTT.

The gene calls are TRBV20-1 and TRBJ2-1; 14 nucleotides align to TRBD2. The CDR3 loop spans 14 amino acids. The V gene's germline CDR1 is DFQATT and CDR2 SNEGSKA (reference sequence). The V segment lost 5 bases and the J segment 7 bases; nucleotides outside the gene matches: 4. CDR3 coding DNA: TGCAGTGCTTTGACTAGCGGGAGGGAAAATGAGCAGTTCTTC. Its translation is CSALTSGRENEQFF.

This clonotype was recorded a few times. The CDR3 nucleotides read TGTAGTACAGGGGCGAGGTACTATGGCTACACCTTC. Translating gives CSTGARYYGYTF. The rearrangement joins TRBV28 to TRBJ1-2; 7 bases match TRBD1. Germline CDR1 reads MDHEN; CDR2 reads SYDVKM. This CDR3 is built from 12 residues.

CDR3 bases: TGTGCCAGCAGTCTCTATGGACTAGCGGGAGCCCACACAGATACGCAGTATTTT. Its protein product is CASSLYGLAGAHTDTQYF. This chain links TRBV28 with TRBJ2-3; TRBD2 matches at 13 bases. The CDR3 loop spans 18 amino acids. Germline V gene sequence: CDR1 MDHEN, CDR2 SYDVKM. V trimming: 5 bases; J trimming: 2 bases; junction bases outside the gene matches: 10.

This clonotype has at least ten counts. The CDR3 sequence is CASSTPGGYTF. The CDR3 bases are TGTGCCAGCAGTACGCCCGGGGGCTACACCTTC. The chain carries TRBV6-5 and TRBJ1-2; D unclear. The germline gives CDR1 MNHEY, CDR2 SVGAGI. The CDR3 extends over 11 amino acids. Trimming removed 5 bases at V and 8 bases at J, with 9 bases between.

The table lists this clonotype with many counts. The rearrangement links TRBV7-2 to TRBJ2-3; the D gene is possibly TRBD1 (5 bases). V was cut by 1 base and J by 6 bases, with 8 bases left in between. The CDR3 sequence is 13 residues long. Germline CDR1 reads SGHTA; CDR2 reads FQGNSA. Here the CDR3 reads CASSLGAGDTQYF. The CDR3 DNA reads TGTGCCAGCAGCTTAGGAGCAGGGGATACGCAGTATTTT.

This clonotype was recorded a few times. This sequence joins TRBV10-2 and TRBJ2-3; D is unclear. The germline gives CDR1 WSHSY, CDR2 SAAADI. This CDR3 spans 11 amino acids. V was cut by 7 bases and J by 6 bases, with 8 bases left in between. The CDR3: CASTSVDTQYF. CDR3 DNA sequence: TGCGCCAGCACCAGCGTCGATACGCAGTATTTT.

The V and J genes are TRBV10-3 and TRBJ2-5, with D perhaps matching TRBD1 (6 bases). Between the trimmed V and J ends, which lost 6 bases and 9 bases, there was a span of 17 bases. CDR1 ENHRY and CDR2 SYGVKD come from the germline V gene. This CDR3 has 13 residues. The CDR3 is CAISAGTYDPQYF. CDR3 sequence (DNA): TGTGCCATCAGCGCCGGGACATACGATCCCCAGTACTTC.